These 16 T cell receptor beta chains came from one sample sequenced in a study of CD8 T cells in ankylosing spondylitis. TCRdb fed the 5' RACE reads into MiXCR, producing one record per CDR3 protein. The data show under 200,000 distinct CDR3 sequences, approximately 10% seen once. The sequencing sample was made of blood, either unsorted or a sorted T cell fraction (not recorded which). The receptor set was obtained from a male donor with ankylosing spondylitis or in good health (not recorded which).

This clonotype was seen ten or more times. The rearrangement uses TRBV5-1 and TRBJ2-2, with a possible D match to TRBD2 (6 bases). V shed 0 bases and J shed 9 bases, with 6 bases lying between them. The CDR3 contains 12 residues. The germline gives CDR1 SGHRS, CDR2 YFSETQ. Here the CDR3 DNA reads TGCGCCAGCAGCTTGGGCGGGAGGGAGCTGTTTTTT. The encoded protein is CASSLGGRELFF.

CDR3 in DNA: TGTGCCAGCAGCTTTAGTGCTAGACTGGAGACCCAGTACTTC. Its translation is CASSFSARLETQYF. The chain joins TRBV11-3 to TRBJ2-5; D uncertain. Germline loops: CDR1 SGHNT, CDR2 YENEEA. This CDR3 has 14 amino acids. Between the trimmed V and J ends, which lost 3 bases and 5 bases, there was a span of 13 bases.

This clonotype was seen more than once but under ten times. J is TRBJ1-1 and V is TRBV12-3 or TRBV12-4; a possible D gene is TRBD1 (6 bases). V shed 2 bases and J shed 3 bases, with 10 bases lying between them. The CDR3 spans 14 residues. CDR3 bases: TGTGCCAGCAGTTTACGGGAGGGGGACACTGAAGCTTTCTTT. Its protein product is CASSLREGDTEAFF.

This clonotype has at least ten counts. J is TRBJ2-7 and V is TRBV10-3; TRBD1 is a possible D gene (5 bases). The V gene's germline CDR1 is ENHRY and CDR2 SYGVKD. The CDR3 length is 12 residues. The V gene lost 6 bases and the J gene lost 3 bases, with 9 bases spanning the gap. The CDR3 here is CAISPTDYEQYF. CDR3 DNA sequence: TGTGCCATCAGCCCGACAGACTACGAGCAGTACTTC.

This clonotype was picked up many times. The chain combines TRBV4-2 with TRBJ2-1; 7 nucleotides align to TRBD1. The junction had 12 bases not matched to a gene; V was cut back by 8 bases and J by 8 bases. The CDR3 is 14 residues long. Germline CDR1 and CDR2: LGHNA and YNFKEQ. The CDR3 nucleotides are TGTGCCAGCGGTACCCCTAGGGGGCCCGATGAGCAGTTCTTC. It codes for CASGTPRGPDEQFF.

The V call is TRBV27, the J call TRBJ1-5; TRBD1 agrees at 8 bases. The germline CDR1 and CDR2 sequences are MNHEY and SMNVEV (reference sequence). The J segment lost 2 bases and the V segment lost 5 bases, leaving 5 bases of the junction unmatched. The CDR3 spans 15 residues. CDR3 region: CASSPTGGRNQPQHF. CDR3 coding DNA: TGTGCCAGCAGTCCCACAGGGGGTCGCAATCAGCCCCAGCATTTT.

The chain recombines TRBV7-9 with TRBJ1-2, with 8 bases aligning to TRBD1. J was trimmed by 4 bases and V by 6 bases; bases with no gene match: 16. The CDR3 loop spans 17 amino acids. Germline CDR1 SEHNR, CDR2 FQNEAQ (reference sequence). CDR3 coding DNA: TGTGCCAGCAGGACCGGGACAGGAGAAACCAGCATCTATGGCTACACCTTC. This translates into CASRTGTGETSIYGYTF.

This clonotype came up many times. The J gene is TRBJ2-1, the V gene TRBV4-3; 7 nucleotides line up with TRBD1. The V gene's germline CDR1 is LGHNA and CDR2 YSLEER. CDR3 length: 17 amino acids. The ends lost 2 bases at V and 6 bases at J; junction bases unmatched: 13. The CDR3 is CASSQTLDRSGVNEQFF. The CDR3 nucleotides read TGCGCCAGCAGCCAAACCCTGGACAGGTCTGGGGTCAATGAGCAGTTCTTC.

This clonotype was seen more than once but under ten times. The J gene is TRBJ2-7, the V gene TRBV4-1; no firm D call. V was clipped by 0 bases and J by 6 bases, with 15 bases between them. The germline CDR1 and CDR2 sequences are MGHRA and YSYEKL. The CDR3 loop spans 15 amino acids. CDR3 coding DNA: TGCGCCAGCAGCCAAGATGGTGCCCGTTCTGGCGAGCAGTACTTC. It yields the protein CASSQDGARSGEQYF.

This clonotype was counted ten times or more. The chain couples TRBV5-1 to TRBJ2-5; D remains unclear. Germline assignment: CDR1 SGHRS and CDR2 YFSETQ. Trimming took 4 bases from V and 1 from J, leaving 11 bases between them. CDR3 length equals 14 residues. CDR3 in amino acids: CASSQTPSQETQYF. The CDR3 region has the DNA TGCGCCAGCAGCCAGACCCCATCCCAAGAGACCCAGTACTTC. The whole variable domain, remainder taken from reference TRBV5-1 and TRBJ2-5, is KAGVTQTPRYLIKTRGQQVTLSCSPISGHRSVSWYQQTPGQGLQFLFEYFSETQRNKGNFPGRFSGRQFSNSRSEMNVSTLELGDSALYLCASSQTPSQETQYFGPGTRLLVL.

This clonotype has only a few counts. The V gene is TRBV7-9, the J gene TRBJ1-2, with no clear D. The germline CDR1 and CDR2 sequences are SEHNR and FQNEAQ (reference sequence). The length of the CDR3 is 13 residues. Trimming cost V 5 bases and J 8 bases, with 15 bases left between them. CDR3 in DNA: TGTGCCAGCAGCCTCCAAGGACCTGGCGGCTACACCTTC. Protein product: CASSLQGPGGYTF.

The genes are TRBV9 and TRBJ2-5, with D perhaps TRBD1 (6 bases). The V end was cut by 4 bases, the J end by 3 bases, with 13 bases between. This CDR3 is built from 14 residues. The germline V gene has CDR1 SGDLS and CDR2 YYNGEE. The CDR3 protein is CASSKGHREETQYF. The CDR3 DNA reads TGTGCCAGCAGCAAGGGACACCGTGAAGAGACCCAGTACTTC.

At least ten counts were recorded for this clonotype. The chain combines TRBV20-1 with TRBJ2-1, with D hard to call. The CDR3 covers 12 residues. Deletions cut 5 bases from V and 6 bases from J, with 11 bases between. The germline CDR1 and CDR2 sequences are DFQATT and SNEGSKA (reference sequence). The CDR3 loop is CSASPQVNEQFF. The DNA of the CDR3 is TGCAGTGCTTCTCCCCAAGTCAATGAGCAGTTCTTC.

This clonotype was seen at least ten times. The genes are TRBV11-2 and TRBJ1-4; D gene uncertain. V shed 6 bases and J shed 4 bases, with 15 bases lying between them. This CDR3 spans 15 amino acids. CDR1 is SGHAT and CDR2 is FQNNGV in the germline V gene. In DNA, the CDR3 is TGTGCCAGCAGGAGTAGGGTCTCCAATAATGAAAAACTGTTTTTT. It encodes CASRSRVSNNEKLFF. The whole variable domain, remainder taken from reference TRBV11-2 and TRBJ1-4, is EAGVAQSPRYKIIEKRQSVAFWCNPISGHATLYWYQQILGQGPKLLIQFQNNGVVDDSQLPKDRFSAERLKGVDSTLKIQPAKLEDSAVYLCASRSRVSNNEKLFFGSGTQLSVL.

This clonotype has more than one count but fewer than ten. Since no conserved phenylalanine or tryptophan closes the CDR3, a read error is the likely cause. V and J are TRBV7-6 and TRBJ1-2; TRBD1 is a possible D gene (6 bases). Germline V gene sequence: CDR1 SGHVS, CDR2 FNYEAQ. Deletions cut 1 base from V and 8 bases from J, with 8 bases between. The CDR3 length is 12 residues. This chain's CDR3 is CASSLERGGYTL. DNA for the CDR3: TGTGCCAGCAGCTTAGAGAGGGGGGGCTACACCTTA.

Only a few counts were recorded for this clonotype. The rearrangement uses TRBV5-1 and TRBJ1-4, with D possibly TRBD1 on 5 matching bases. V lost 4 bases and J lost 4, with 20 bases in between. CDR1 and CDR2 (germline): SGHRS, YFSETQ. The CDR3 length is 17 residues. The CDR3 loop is CASSPGTRTDLNEKLFF. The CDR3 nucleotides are TGCGCCAGCAGCCCCGGGACCCGAACAGACCTTAATGAAAAACTGTTTTTT.